The present T cell receptor beta chain was sequenced within a study of blood T cell repertoires in COVID-19. Study summary: PBMCs, B-cell-depleted T cells, or T cells provided the cDNA or gDNA that made up the material.

Profiling relied on immunoSEQ multiplex PCR, and the TCRdb table lists in-frame clones only, not all of them. The data contain more than 300,000 clones, more than 75% of them seen just once; the ten biggest clones take up less than 3.5%. The germline V gene encodes CDR1 MGHDK and CDR2 SYGVNS. The CDR3 extends over 12 amino acids. V gave up 4 bases and J gave up 4 bases, with 7 bases separating them. This clone showed up just once. The specimen was peripheral blood. The receptor was isolated from a woman aged 18-29 years who had recovered from COVID-19. This sequence joins TRBV25-1 and TRBJ2-5; a weak D match, TRBD2 (5 bases). DNA of the CDR3: TGTGCCAGCAGTGGCGGAGGAGAGACCCAGTACTTC. Protein sequence: CASSGGGETQYF.